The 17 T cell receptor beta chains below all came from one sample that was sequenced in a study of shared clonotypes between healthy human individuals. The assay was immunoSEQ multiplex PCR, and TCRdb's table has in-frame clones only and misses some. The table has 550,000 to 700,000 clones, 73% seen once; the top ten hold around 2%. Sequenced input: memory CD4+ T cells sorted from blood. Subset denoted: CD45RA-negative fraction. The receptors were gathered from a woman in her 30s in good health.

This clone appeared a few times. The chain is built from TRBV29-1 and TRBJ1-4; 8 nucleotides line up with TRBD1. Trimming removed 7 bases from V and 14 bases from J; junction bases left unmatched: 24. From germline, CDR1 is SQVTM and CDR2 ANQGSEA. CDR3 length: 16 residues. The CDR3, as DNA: TGCAGCGCCACCGGGGCAGTGGGGACAGGCGGCTTGAGGCTGTTTTTT. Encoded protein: CSATGAVGTGGLRLFF.

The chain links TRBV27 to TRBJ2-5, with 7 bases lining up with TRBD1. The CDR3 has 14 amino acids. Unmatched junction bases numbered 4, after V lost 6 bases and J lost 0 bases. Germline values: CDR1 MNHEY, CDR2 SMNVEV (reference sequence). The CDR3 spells CASSKQGNQETQYF. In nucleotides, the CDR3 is TGTGCCAGCAGCAAACAGGGGAACCAAGAGACCCAGTACTTC.

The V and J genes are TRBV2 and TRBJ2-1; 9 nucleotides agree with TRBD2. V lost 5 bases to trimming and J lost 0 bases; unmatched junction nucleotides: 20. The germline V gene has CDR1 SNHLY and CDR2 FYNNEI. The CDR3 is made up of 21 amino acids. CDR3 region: CASSTPAGGALAPTSYNEQFF. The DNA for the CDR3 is TGTGCCAGCAGTACCCCTGCGGGGGGGGCCCTTGCACCGACCTCCTACAATGAGCAGTTCTTC.

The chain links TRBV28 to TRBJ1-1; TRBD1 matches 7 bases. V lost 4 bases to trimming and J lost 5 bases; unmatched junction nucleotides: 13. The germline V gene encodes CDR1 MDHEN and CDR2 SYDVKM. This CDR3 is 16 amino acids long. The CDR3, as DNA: TGTGCCAGCAGTTCCCTGGGAGGGGGCGAGGAGACTGAAGCTTTCTTT. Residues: CASSSLGGGEETEAFF.

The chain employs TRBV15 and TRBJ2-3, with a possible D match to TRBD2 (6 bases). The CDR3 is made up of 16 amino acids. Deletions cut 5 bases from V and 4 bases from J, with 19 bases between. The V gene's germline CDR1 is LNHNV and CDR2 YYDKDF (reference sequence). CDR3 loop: CATSGGVRGGADTQYF. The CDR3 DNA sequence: TGTGCCACCAGCGGTGGGGTAAGGGGAGGCGCAGATACGCAGTATTTT. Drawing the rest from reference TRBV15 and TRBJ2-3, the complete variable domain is DAMVIQNPRYQVTQFGKPVTLSCSQTLNHNVMYWYQQKSSQAPKLLFHYYDKDFNNEADTPDNFQSRRPNTSFCFLDIRSPGLGDTAMYLCATSGGVRGGADTQYFGPGTRLTVL.

The CDR3, as DNA: TGCAGCGTGGACAGGCCTCAGGCCTATGGCTACACCTTC. It yields the protein CSVDRPQAYGYTF. The chain combines TRBV29-1 with TRBJ1-2, with TRBD1 identical over 7 bases. CDR3 length: 13 amino acids. V trimming: 6 bases; J trimming: 4 bases; junction bases outside the gene matches: 8. Germline CDR1 SQVTM, CDR2 ANQGSEA.

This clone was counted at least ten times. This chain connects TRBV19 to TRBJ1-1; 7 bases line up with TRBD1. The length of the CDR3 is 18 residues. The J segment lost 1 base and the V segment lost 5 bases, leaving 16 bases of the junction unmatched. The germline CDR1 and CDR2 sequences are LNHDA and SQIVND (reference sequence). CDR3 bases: TGTGCCAGTAGTCTACAGGGGACGCGACTGACAAGGAACACTGAAGCTTTCTTT. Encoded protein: CASSLQGTRLTRNTEAFF.

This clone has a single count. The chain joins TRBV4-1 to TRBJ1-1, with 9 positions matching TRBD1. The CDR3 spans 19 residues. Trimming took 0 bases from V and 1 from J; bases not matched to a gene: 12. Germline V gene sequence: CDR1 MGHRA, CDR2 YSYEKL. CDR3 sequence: CASSQDRDRVRSRNTEAFF. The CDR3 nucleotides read TGCGCCAGCAGCCAAGACCGGGACAGGGTGAGGTCGAGGAACACTGAAGCTTTCTTT.

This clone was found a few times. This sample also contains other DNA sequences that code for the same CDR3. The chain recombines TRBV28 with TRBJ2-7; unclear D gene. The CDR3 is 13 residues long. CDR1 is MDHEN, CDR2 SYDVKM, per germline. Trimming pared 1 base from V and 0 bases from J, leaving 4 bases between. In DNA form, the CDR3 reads TGTGCCAGCAGTTTATCATACTCCTACGAGCAGTACTTC. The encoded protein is CASSLSYSYEQYF.

In nucleotides, the CDR3 is TGTGCCAGCACCAAGTACGTGGGCACCTACAATGAGCAGTTCTTC. Encoded protein: CASTKYVGTYNEQFF. The chain links TRBV14 to TRBJ2-1, with D unresolved. CDR1 is SGHDN, CDR2 FVKESK, per germline. V shed 7 bases and J shed 2 bases, with 15 bases lying between them. The CDR3 covers 15 residues.

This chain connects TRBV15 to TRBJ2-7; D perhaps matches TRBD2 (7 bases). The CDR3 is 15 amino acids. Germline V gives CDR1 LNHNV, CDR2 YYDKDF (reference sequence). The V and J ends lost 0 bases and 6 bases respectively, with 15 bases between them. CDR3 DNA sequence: TGTGCCACCAGCAGAGATAGGGGGGGCGCGTCCGAGCAGTACTTC. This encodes CATSRDRGGASEQYF.

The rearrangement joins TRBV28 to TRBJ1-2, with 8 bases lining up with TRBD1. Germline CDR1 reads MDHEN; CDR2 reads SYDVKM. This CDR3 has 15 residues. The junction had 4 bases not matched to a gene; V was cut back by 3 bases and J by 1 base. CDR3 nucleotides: TGTGCCAGCAGTTTTGACAGGGGTGATAACTATGGCTACACCTTC. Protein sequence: CASSFDRGDNYGYTF.

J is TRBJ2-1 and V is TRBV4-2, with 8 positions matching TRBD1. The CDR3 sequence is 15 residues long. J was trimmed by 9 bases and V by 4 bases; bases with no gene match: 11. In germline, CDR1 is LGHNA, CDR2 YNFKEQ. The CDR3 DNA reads TGTGCCAGCAGCCCGGGACAGGCTATTGGAAGTGAGCAGTTCTTC. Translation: CASSPGQAIGSEQFF.

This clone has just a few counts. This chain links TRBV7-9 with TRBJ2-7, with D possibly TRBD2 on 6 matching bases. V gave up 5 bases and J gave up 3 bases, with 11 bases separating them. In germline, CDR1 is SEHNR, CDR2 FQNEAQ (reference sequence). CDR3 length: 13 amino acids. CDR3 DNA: TGTGCCAGCAGCCCGGGACTGGACTACGAGCAGTACTTC. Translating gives CASSPGLDYEQYF.

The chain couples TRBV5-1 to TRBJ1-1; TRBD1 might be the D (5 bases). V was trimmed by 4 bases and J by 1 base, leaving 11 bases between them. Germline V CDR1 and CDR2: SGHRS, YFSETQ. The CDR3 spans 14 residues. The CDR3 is CASSVGERNTEAFF. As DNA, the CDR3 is TGCGCCAGCAGCGTGGGGGAGAGGAACACTGAAGCTTTCTTT.

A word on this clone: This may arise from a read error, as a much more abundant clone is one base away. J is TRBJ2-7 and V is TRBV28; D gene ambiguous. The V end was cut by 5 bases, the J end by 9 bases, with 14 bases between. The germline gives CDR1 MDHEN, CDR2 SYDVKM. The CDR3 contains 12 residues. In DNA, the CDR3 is TGTGCCAGCAGTCACTCTATAGACGGGCAGTACTTC. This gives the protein CASSHSIDGQYF.

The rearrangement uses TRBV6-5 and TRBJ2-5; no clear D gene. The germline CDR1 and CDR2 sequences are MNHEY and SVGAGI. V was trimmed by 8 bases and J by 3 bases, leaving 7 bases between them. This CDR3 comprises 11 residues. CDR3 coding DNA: TGTGCCAGCGAAGCCGAAGAGACCCAGTACTTC. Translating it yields CASEAEETQYF.